Shown below are 20 T cell receptor beta chains from a single sample sequenced in a study of cytomegalovirus exposure and HLA in healthy donors (TCRdb year 2017). The library was prepared using the immunoSEQ multiplex PCR assay. For the multiplex PCR, a mixture combining 60 forward primers for TCR Vbeta segments and 13 reverse primers for TCR Jbeta segments was used. TCRdb took this table from immuneACCESS and kept in-frame rearrangements with V and J called. Such tables lack part of the clones; where checked against another copy, unresolved V genes explain under half of the gap, and the rest is unexplained. The sample table records around 240,000 clones; 82% of these occur just once. In total, the top ten clones hold more than 5% of the sample. Sequencing was carried out using PBMCs. The receptors originated from a woman aged 40 to 50 in good health and CMV-seropositive.

This clone was observed a few times. One end of the junction varies from germline; a read error may be responsible. The chain has TRBV6-1 and TRBJ1-5; D uncertain. Germline lookup yields CDR1 MNHNS and CDR2 SASEGT. This CDR3 comprises 14 residues. The CDR3 DNA follows: TGTGCCAGCAGTCCCACCGGTAGCGATCAGCCCCAGCATTTT. The encoded protein is CASSPTGSDQPQHF.

The rearrangement links TRBV5-4 to TRBJ1-1; possible D gene TRBD1, 5 bases. Germline loops: CDR1 SGHNT, CDR2 YYREEE (reference sequence). The CDR3 is 15 residues long. The V and J ends lost 4 bases and 0 bases respectively, with 13 bases between them. CDR3 sequence (DNA): TGTGCCAGCAGCCCCCAAGGACATCTGAACACTGAAGCTTTCTTT. Encoded protein: CASSPQGHLNTEAFF.

CDR3 protein: CATGDRGHYEQYF. DNA for the CDR3: TGTGCCACAGGGGACAGGGGGCACTACGAGCAGTACTTC. The chain carries TRBV10-3 and TRBJ2-7; 12 nucleotides match TRBD1. The germline V gene encodes CDR1 ENHRY and CDR2 SYGVKD. This CDR3 has 13 residues. V was pared by 10 bases and J by 3 bases, with 4 bases of the junction left unmatched.

The chain couples TRBV18 to TRBJ1-1; D not resolved. This CDR3 spans 14 amino acids. Germline-derived CDR1 and CDR2 are KGHSH and LQKENI. V dropped 3 bases and J dropped 0 bases, with 8 bases sitting between them. In DNA, the CDR3 is TGTGCCAGCTCACCCTCAGACTTGAACACTGAAGCTTTCTTT. Its translation is CASSPSDLNTEAFF.

The rearrangement uses TRBV9 and TRBJ1-1, with D perhaps matching TRBD1 (5 bases). Trimming took off 1 base at V and 7 bases at J, with 14 bases between the two ends. Germline V lookup: CDR1 SGDLS, CDR2 YYNGEE. The length of the CDR3 is 14 residues. The CDR3 DNA follows: TGTGCCAGCAGCGTAACACCCACGGGGGTTGAAGCTTTCTTT. It yields the protein CASSVTPTGVEAFF.

V and J are TRBV29-1 and TRBJ1-3; TRBD1 might be the D (6 bases). The CDR3 loop spans 13 amino acids. Germline loops: CDR1 SQVTM, CDR2 ANQGSEA. V lost 4 bases and J lost 8, with 15 bases in between. The CDR3 loop is CSVGGTRGDTIYF. Written as DNA, the CDR3 is TGCAGCGTTGGGGGAACCAGGGGAGACACCATATATTTT.

The chain uses TRBV7-2 and TRBJ1-2; a possible D gene is TRBD1 (6 bases). Trimming took 3 bases from V and 1 from J, leaving 9 bases between them. From germline, CDR1 is SGHTA and CDR2 FQGNSA. The CDR3 consists of 14 residues. CDR3 protein: CASSFGQINYGYTF. As DNA, the CDR3 is TGTGCCAGCAGCTTCGGACAGATTAACTATGGCTACACCTTC.

The rearrangement joins TRBV7-6 to TRBJ2-7; D is unclear. V was shortened by 0 bases and J by 2 bases, with 5 bases between the two germline ends. The CDR3 runs to 13 residues. CDR1 and CDR2 (germline): SGHVS, FNYEAQ. CDR3 amino acids: CASSLAAAYEQYF. CDR3 DNA: TGTGCCAGCAGCTTAGCGGCGGCCTACGAGCAGTACTTC.

This clone has just one count. The junction shows a germline mismatch at one end, possibly a read error. The V and J genes are TRBV7-9 and TRBJ2-3; D is perhaps TRBD1 (5 bases). Germline V gene lookup returns CDR1 SEHNR and CDR2 FQNEAQ (reference sequence). This CDR3 region has 14 residues. CDR3: CSSSFEGVTDTQYF. In nucleotides, the CDR3 is TGTTCCAGCAGCTTCGAAGGGGTCACAGATACGCAGTATTTT.

This clone was seen a few times. V gene TRBV7-3 combines with J gene TRBJ2-3; TRBD2 agrees at 12 bases. CDR1 and CDR2 (germline): SGHTA, FQGTGA. Trimming removed 2 bases from V and 2 bases from J; junction bases left unmatched: 5. The CDR3 consists of 17 residues. The CDR3 loop is CASSLLGLAGLTDTQYF. The CDR3 DNA reads as TGTGCCAGCAGCTTACTTGGACTAGCGGGGCTCACAGATACGCAGTATTTT.

The chain joins TRBV5-4 to TRBJ2-5, with TRBD1 matching 8 bases. V was clipped by 3 bases and J by 5 bases; unmatched bases: 6. Germline loops: CDR1 SGHNT, CDR2 YYREEE (reference sequence). The CDR3 is 14 residues long. The CDR3 sequence is CASSYFQGAETQYF. CDR3 DNA sequence: TGTGCCAGCAGCTACTTCCAGGGGGCGGAGACCCAGTACTTC.

Turning to this clone: Different DNA sequences within this sample yield the same CDR3. V is TRBV29-1 and J is TRBJ1-2, with a weak D call TRBD1 (6 bases). Trimming cost V 6 bases and J 6 bases, with 17 bases left between them. The CDR3 is 13 amino acids. The germline CDR1 and CDR2 sequences are SQVTM and ANQGSEA. CDR3 in DNA: TGCAGCGTGCCCCTTCCGGGGGGCGATGGCTACACCTTC. It codes for CSVPLPGGDGYTF.

This clone was recorded a few times. The chain is built from TRBV13 and TRBJ2-3; TRBD2 aligns across 11 bases. J was trimmed by 0 bases and V by 5 bases; bases with no gene match: 4. Germline CDR1 reads PRHDT; CDR2 reads FYEKMQ (reference sequence). The CDR3 totals 16 residues. The CDR3 region is CASSGGTSGSTDTQYF. The CDR3 DNA sequence: TGTGCCAGCAGCGGGGGGACTAGCGGTAGCACAGATACGCAGTATTTT.

This clone appeared a few times. The chain has TRBV13 and TRBJ2-7; TRBD2 aligns across 8 bases. Germline V gene sequence: CDR1 PRHDT, CDR2 FYEKMQ (reference sequence). V shed 0 bases, J shed 1 base, and the junction held 2 bases outside the gene matches. CDR3 length: 15 amino acids. CDR3 loop: CASSLGGGESYEQYF. CDR3 DNA sequence: TGTGCCAGCAGCTTAGGCGGGGGGGAGTCCTACGAGCAGTACTTC.

The V and J genes are TRBV21-1 and TRBJ1-2; the D call TRBD1 from the table was never checked on the DNA. TRBV21-1 is labeled a pseudogene. The CDR3 contains 12 residues. Here the CDR3 DNA reads TGTGCCATCGTACAGGGGAATCTTGGCTACACCTTC. It codes for CAIVQGNLGYTF.

The genes are TRBV7-8 and TRBJ2-1; a possible D gene is TRBD1 (5 bases). V dropped 4 bases and J dropped 7 bases, with 26 bases sitting between them. This CDR3 spans 18 amino acids. Germline CDR1 is SGHVS and CDR2 is FQNEAQ. The DNA for the CDR3 is TGTGCCAGCAGCTCTCCAACATTCGCCAGGGATGGGTCGAATGAGCAGTTCTTC. Amino acid sequence: CASSSPTFARDGSNEQFF. Combining the CDR3 with reference TRBV7-8 and TRBJ2-1 gives the whole variable domain GAGVSQSPRYKVAKRGQDVALRCDPISGHVSLFWYQQALGQGPEFLTYFQNEAQLDKSGLPSDRFFAERPEGSVSTLKIQRTQQEDSAVYLCASSSPTFARDGSNEQFFGPGTRLTVL.

In its sample, this clone was seen a few times. The chain combines TRBV20-1 with TRBJ1-2; D is unresolved. V was pared by 0 bases and J by 7 bases, with 6 bases between. The germline V gene has CDR1 DFQATT and CDR2 SNEGSKA (reference sequence). The length of the CDR3 is 11 residues. CDR3 region: CSARENTGYTF. The CDR3 bases are TGCAGTGCTAGAGAGAACACTGGCTACACCTTC.

The chain links TRBV5-8 to TRBJ1-5, with 9 positions matching TRBD1. The junction had 9 bases not matched to a gene; V was cut back by 5 bases and J by 0 bases. CDR1 is SGHTS, CDR2 YDEGEE, per germline. The CDR3 consists of 17 residues. CDR3 coding DNA: TGTGCCAGCAGATCACCCACAGGGGGCTTTAGCAATCAGCCCCAGCATTTT. Its protein is CASRSPTGGFSNQPQHF.

The chain links TRBV28 to TRBJ1-1; 8 bases fit TRBD1. The germline gives CDR1 MDHEN, CDR2 SYDVKM. V was pared by 7 bases and J by 4 bases, with 11 bases of the junction left unmatched. The CDR3 totals 15 residues. CDR3 bases: TGTGCCAGCACACTACCGGGACAGGCCATCACTGAAGCTTTCTTT. Amino acids: CASTLPGQAITEAFF.

Here the CDR3 reads CASTGGQGNYGYTF. CDR3 sequence (DNA): TGTGCCAGCACTGGGGGACAGGGCAACTATGGCTACACCTTC. The V and J genes are TRBV6-5 and TRBJ1-2, with 9 bases identical to TRBD1. V trimming: 7 bases; J trimming: 2 bases; junction bases outside the gene matches: 5. The germline V gene has CDR1 MNHEY and CDR2 SVGAGI. The CDR3 has 14 amino acids.